The present T cell receptor beta chain was sequenced within a study of T cells in Graves' hyperthyroidism and ophthalmopathy. The CDR3 contains 16 residues. Per the germline V gene, CDR1 is SGHVS and CDR2 is FQNEAQ. Trimming at V came to 4 bases and at J to 3 bases, leaving 6 bases not matched to a gene. TCR beta CDR3 regions were amplified from RNA. The TCR CDR3 first-round RT-PCR relied on the HTBI primer set. MiXCR was run by TCRdb on the multiplex PCR reads, yielding one entry per CDR3 protein. Among hundreds of thousands of distinct CDR3 sequences listed, less than 25% were seen once. Study-wide points: In simple terms, a model built on 13 V-J features told ophthalmopathy apart from stable hyperthyroidism.

This clonotype was seen a handful of times. What it binds is not known. V gene TRBV7-8 combines with J gene TRBJ2-4; 10 nucleotides agree with TRBD2. Material for sequencing was blood. The receptor was isolated from a man between 25 and 39 years old with Graves' ophthalmopathy. The CDR3 loop reads CASSWKREGFKNIQYF. The CDR3 DNA follows: TGTGCCAGCAGCTGGAAGCGGGAGGGCTTCAAAAACATTCAGTACTTC.